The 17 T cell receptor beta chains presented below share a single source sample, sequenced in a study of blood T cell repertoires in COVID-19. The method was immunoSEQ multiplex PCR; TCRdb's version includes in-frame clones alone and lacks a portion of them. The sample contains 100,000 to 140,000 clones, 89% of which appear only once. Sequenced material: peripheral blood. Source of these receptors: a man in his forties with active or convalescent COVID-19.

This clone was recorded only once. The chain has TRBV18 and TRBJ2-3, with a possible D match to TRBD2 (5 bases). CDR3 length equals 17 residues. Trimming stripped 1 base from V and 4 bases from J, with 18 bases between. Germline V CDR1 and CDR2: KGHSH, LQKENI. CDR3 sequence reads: CASSPRSGTGLADTQYF. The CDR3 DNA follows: TGTGCCAGCTCACCACGGAGCGGCACGGGGTTAGCAGATACGCAGTATTTT.

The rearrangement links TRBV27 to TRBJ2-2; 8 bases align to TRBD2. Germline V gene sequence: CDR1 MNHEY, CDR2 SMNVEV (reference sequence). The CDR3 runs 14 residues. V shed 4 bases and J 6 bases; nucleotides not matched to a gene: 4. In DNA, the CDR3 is TGTGCCAGCAGTTATGTAGCGGGATCCGGGGAGCTGTTTTTT. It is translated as CASSYVAGSGELFF.

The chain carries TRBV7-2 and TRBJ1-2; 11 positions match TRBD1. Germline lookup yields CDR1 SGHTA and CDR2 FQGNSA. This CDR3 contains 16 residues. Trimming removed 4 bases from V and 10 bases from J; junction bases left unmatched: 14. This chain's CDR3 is CASSSRPQGTGGDYTF. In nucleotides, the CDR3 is TGTGCCAGCAGCTCTCGACCCCAGGGGACAGGGGGGGACTACACCTTC.

The chain's CDR3 is CATTGGDYNEQFF. DNA for the CDR3: TGTGCCACGACAGGGGGCGACTACAATGAGCAGTTCTTC. The V gene is TRBV28, the J gene TRBJ2-1; 10 bases fit TRBD1. This CDR3 has 13 residues. J lost 3 bases, V lost 10 bases, and 3 bases had no gene match. CDR1 is MDHEN, CDR2 SYDVKM, per germline.

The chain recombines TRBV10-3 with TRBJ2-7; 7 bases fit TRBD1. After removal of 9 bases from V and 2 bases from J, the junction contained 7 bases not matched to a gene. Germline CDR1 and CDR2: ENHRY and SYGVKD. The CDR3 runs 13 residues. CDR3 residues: CAIRGQGTYEQYF. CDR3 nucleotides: TGTGCCATAAGGGGGCAGGGAACCTACGAGCAGTACTTC.

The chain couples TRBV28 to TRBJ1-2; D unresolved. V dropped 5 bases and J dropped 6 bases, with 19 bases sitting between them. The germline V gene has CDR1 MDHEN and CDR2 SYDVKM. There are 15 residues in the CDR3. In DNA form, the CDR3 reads TGTGCCAGCAGTATTGGGTGGAGGGTTGATCATGGCTACACCTTC. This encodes CASSIGWRVDHGYTF.

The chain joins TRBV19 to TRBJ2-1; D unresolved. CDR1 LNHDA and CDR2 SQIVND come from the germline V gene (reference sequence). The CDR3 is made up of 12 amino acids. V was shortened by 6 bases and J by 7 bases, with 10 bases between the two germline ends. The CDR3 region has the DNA TGTGCCAGTAGGCACGACGGGAATGAGCAGTTCTTC. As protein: CASRHDGNEQFF.

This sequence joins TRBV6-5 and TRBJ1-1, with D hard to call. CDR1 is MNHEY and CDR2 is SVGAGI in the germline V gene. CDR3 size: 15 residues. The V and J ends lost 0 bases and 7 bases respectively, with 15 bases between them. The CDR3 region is CASSYSTMAQSEAFF. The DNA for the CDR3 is TGTGCCAGCAGTTACTCGACAATGGCGCAGAGTGAAGCTTTCTTT.

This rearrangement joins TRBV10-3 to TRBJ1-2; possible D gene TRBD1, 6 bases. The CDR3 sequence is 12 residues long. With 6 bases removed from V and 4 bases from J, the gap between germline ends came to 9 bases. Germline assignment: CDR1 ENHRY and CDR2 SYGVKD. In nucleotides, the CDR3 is TGTGCCATCAGCACAGGGATCTATGGCTACACCTTC. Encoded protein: CAISTGIYGYTF.

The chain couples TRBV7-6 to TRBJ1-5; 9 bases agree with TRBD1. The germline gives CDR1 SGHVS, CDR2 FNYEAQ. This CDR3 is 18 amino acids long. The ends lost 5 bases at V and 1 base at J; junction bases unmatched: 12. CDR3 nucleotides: TGTGCCAGCAGCCGGGGACAGGGTTGTAATAAAAGCAATCAGCCCCAGCATTTT. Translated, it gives CASSRGQGCNKSNQPQHF.

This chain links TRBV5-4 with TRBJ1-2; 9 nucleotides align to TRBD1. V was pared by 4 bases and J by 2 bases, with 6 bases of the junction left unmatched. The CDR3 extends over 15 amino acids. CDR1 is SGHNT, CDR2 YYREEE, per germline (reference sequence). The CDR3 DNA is TGTGCCAGCAGCCCCAGGGGACAGGGAAACTATGGCTACACCTTC. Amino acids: CASSPRGQGNYGYTF.

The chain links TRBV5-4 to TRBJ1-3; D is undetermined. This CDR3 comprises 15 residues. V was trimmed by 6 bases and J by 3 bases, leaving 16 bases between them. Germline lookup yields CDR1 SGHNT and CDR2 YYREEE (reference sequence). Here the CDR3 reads CASTDPTADGNTIYF. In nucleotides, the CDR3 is TGTGCCAGCACCGACCCCACAGCGGATGGAAACACCATATATTTT.

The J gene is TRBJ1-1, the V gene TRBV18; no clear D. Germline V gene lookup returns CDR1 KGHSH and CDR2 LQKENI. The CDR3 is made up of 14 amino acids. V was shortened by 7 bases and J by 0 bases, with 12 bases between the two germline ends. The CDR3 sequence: CASLVDVVNTEAFF. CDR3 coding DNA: TGTGCCAGCTTAGTAGATGTCGTGAACACTGAAGCTTTCTTT.

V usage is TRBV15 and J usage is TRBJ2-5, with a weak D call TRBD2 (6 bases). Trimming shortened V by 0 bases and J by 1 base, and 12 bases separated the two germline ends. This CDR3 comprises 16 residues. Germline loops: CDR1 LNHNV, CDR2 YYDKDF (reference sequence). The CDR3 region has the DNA TGTGCCACCAGCAGAGATCCGGTCGGGGGCCAAGAGACCCAGTACTTC. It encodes CATSRDPVGGQETQYF.

The CDR3 region is CASSSLLAGEGTDTQYF. DNA for the CDR3: TGTGCCAGCAGTTCTTTACTAGCGGGAGAGGGGACAGATACGCAGTATTTT. The chain recombines TRBV27 with TRBJ2-3, with 11 bases identical to TRBD2. Germline V lookup: CDR1 MNHEY, CDR2 SMNVEV (reference sequence). There are 17 residues in the CDR3. Trimming cost V 4 bases and J 3 bases; bases outside gene matches: 9.

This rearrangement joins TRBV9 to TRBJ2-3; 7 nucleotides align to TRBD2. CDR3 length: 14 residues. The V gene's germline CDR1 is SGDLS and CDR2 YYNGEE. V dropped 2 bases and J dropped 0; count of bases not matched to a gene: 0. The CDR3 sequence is CASSVGGSTDTQYF. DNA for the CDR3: TGTGCCAGCAGCGTGGGGGGGAGCACAGATACGCAGTATTTT.

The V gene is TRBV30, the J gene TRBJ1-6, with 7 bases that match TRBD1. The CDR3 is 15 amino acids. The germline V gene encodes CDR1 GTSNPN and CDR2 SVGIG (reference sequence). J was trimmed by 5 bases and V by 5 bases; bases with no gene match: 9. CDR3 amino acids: CAWVSGTVNNSPLHF. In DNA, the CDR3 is TGTGCCTGGGTATCCGGGACAGTTAATAATTCACCCCTCCACTTT.